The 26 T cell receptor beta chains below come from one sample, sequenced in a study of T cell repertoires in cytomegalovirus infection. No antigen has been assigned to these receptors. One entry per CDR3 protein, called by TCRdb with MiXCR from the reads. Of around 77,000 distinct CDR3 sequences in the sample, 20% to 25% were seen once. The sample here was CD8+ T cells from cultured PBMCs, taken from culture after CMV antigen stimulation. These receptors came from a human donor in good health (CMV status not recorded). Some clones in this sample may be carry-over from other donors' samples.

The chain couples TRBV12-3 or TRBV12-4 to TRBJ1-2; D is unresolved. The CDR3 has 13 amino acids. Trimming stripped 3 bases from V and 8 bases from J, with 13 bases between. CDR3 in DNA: TGTGCCAGCAGTTTCGGCTTGGTCGGAGGCTACACCTTC. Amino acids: CASSFGLVGGYTF.

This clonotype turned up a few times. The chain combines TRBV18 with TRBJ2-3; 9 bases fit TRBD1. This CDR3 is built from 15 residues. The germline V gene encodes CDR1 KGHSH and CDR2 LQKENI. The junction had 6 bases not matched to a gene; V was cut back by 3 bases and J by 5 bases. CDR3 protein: CASSPRDRDRDTQYF. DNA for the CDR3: TGTGCCAGCTCACCGAGGGACAGGGATAGAGATACGCAGTATTTT.

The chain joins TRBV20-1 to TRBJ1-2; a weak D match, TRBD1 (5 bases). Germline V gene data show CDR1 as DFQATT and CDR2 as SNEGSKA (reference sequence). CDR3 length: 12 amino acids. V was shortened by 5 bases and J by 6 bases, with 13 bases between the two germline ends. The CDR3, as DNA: TGCAGTGCTGGTACAGGAGACGATGGCTACACCTTC. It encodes CSAGTGDDGYTF.

CDR3 protein: CASRGPGEDYGYTF. Written as DNA, the CDR3 is TGTGCCAGCAGAGGCCCGGGGGAGGACTATGGCTACACCTTC. The rearrangement joins TRBV7-9 to TRBJ1-2, with D possibly being TRBD1 (5 bases). CDR3 length equals 14 residues. The germline CDR1 and CDR2 sequences are SEHNR and FQNEAQ (reference sequence). The V gene lost 6 bases and the J gene lost 3 bases, with 14 bases spanning the gap.

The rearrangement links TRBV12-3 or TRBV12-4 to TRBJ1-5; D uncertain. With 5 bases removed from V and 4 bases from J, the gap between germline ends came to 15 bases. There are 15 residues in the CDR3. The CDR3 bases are TGTGCCAGCAGTACCCCGACGCAGCCGAATCAGCCCCAGCATTTT. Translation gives CASSTPTQPNQPQHF.

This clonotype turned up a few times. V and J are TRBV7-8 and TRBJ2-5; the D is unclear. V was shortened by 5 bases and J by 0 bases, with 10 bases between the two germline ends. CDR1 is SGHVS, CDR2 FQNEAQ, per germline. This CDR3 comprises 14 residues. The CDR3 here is CASSPFSYQETQYF. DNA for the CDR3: TGTGCCAGCAGCCCTTTCTCTTACCAAGAGACCCAGTACTTC.

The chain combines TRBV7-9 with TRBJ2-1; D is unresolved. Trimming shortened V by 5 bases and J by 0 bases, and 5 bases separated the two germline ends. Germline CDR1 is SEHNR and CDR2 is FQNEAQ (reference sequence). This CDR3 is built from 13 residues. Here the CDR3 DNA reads TGTGCCAGCAGCCCCGGCTCCTACAATGAGCAGTTCTTC. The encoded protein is CASSPGSYNEQFF. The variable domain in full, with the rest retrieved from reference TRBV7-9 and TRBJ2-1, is DTGVSQNPRHKITKRGQNVTFRCDPISEHNRLYWYRQTLGQGPEFLTYFQNEAQLEKSRLLSDRFSAERPKGSFSTLEIQRTEQGDSAMYLCASSPGSYNEQFFGPGTRLTVL.

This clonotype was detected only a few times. CDR3: CASLSQLNTEAFF. CDR3 in DNA: TGTGCCAGTCTCAGCCAGTTGAACACTGAAGCTTTCTTT. The rearrangement links TRBV6-5 to TRBJ1-1; the D is unclear. The CDR3 has 13 residues. The V and J ends lost 9 bases and 0 bases respectively, with 11 bases between them. Germline CDR1 MNHEY, CDR2 SVGAGI.

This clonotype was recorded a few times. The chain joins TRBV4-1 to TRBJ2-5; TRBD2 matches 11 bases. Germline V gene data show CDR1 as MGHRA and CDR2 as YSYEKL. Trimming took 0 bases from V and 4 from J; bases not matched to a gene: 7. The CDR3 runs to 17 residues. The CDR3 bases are TGCGCCAGCAGCCAAGATGGGAGTAGCGGGGGGGCAGAGACCCAGTACTTC. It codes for CASSQDGSSGGAETQYF.

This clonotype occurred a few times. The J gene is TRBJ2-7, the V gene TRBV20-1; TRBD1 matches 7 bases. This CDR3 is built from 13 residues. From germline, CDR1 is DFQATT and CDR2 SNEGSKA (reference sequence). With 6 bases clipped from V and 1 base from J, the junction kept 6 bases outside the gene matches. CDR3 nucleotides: TGCAGTGCCTACACAGGGGCTTCCTACGAGCAGTACTTC. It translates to CSAYTGASYEQYF.

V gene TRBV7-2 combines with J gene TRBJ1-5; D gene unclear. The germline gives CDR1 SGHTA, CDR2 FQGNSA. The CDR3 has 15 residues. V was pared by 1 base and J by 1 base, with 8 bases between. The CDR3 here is CASSLGAVSNQPQHF. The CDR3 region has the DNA TGTGCCAGCAGCTTAGGGGCGGTAAGCAATCAGCCCCAGCATTTT.

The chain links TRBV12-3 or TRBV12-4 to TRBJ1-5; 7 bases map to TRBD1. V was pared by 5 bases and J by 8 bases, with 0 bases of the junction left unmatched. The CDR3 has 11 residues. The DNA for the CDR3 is TGTGCCAGCAGTCAGGGGGAGCCCCAGCATTTT. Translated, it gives CASSQGEPQHF.

The CDR3 DNA reads as TGTGCCAGCAGCTTAGGGGGCGGATTCAACACTGAAGCTTTCTTT. It specifies CASSLGGGFNTEAFF. The chain couples TRBV7-2 to TRBJ1-1; D may be TRBD1 (5 bases). V gave up 1 base and J gave up 2 bases, with 11 bases separating them. Per the germline V gene, CDR1 is SGHTA and CDR2 is FQGNSA. The CDR3 has 15 amino acids.

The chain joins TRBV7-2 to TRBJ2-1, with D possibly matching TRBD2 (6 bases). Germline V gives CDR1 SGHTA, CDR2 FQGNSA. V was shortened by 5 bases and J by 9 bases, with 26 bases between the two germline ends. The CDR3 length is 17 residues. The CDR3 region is CASSPRIAAPGMGEQFF. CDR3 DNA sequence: TGTGCCAGCAGCCCAAGAATAGCGGCCCCTGGGATGGGTGAGCAGTTCTTC.

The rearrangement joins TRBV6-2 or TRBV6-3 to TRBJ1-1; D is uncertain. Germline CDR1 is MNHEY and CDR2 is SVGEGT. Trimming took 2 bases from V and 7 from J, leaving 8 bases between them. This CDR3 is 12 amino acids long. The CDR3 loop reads CASSYPDGEAFF. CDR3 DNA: TGTGCCAGCAGTTACCCGGATGGTGAAGCTTTCTTT.

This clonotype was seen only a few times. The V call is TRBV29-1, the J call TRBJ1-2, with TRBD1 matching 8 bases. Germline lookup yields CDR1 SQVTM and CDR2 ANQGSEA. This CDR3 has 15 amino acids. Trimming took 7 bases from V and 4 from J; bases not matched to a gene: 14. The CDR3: CSARDRHLGGYGYTF. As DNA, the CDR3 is TGCAGCGCTAGGGACAGGCACCTCGGAGGCTATGGCTACACCTTC. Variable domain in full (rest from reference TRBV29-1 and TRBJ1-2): SAVISQKPSRDICQRGTSLTIQCQVDSQVTMMFWYRQQPGQSLTLIATANQGSEATYESGFVIDKFPISRPNLTFSTLTVSNMSPEDSSIYLCSARDRHLGGYGYTFGSGTRLTVV.

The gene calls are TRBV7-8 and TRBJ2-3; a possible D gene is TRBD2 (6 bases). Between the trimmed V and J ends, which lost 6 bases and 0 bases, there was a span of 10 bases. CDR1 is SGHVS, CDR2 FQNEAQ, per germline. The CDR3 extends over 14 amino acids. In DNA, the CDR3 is TGTGCCAGCAGGTGGGACTCTAGCACAGATACGCAGTATTTT. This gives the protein CASRWDSSTDTQYF.

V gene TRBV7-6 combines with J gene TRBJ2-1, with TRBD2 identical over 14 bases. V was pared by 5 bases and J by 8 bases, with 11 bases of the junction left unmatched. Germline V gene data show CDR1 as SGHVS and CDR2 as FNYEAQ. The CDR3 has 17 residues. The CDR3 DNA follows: TGTGCCAGCAGCACTAGGACTAGCGGGGGGCCAAGGGATGAGCAGTTCTTC. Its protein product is CASSTRTSGGPRDEQFF.

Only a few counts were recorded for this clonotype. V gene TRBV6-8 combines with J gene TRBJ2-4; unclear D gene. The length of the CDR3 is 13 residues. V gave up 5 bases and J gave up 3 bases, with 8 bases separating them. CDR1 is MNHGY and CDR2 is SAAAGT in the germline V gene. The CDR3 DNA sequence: TGTGCCAGCAGTCCTGGGGACAAAAACATTCAGTACTTC. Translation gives CASSPGDKNIQYF.

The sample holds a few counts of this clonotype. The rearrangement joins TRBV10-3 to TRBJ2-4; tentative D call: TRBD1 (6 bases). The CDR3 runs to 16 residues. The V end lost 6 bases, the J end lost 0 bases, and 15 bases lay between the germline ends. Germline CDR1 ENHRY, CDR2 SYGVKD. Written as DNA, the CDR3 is TGTGCCATCAGCGTTACCTGGACAGTAGCCAAAAACATTCAGTACTTC. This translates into CAISVTWTVAKNIQYF.

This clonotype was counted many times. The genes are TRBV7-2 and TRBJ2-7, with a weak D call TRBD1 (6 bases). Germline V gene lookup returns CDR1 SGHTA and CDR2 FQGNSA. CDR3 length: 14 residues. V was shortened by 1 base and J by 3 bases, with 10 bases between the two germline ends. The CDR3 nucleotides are TGTGCCAGCAGCTTAGTACAGGGAGACTACGAGCAGTACTTC. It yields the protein CASSLVQGDYEQYF. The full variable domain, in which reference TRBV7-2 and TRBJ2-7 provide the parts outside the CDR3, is GAGVSQSPSNKVTEKGKDVELRCDPISGHTALYWYRQSLGQGLEFLIYFQGNSAPDKSGLPSDRFSAERTGGSVSTLTIQRTQQEDSAVYLCASSLVQGDYEQYFGPGTRLTVT.

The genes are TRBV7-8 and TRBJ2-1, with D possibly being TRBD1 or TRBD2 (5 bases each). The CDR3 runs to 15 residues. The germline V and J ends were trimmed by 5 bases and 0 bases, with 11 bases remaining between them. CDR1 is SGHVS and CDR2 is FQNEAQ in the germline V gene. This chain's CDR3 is CASSLGASSYNEQFF. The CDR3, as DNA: TGTGCCAGCAGCCTCGGGGCCAGCTCCTACAATGAGCAGTTCTTC.

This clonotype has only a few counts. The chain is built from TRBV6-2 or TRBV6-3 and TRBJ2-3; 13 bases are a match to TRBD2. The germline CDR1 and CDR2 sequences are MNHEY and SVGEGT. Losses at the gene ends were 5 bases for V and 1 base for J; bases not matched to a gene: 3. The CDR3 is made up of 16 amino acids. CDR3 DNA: TGTGCCAGCAGTACAGGACTAGCGGGGGGCACAGATACGCAGTATTTT. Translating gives CASSTGLAGGTDTQYF.

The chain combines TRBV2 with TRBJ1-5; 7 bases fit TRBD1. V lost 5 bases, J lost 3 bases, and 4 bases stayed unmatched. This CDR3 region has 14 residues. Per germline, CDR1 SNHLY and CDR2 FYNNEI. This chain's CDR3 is CASSKGAPNQPQHF. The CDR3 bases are TGTGCCAGCAGTAAGGGGGCCCCCAATCAGCCCCAGCATTTT. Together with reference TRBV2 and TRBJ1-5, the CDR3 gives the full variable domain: EPEVTQTPSHQVTQMGQEVILRCVPISNHLYFYWYRQILGQKVEFLVSFYNNEISEKSEIFDDQFSVERPDGSNFTLKIRSTKLEDSAMYFCASSKGAPNQPQHFGDGTRLSIL.

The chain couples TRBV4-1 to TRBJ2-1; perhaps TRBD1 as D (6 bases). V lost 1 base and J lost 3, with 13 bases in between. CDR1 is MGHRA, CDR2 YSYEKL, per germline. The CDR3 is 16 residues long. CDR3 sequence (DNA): TGCGCCAGCAGCCAAGGACCACAGGGTGACTACAATGAGCAGTTCTTC. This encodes CASSQGPQGDYNEQFF.

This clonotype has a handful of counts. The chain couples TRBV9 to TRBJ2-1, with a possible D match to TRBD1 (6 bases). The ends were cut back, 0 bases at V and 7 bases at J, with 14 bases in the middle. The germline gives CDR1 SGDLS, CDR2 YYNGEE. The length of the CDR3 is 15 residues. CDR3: CASSVEGEWGNEQFF. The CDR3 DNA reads TGTGCCAGCAGCGTAGAGGGGGAATGGGGGAATGAGCAGTTCTTC. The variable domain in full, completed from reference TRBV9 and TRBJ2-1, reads DSGVTQTPKHLITATGQRVTLRCSPRSGDLSVYWYQQSLDQGLQFLIQYYNGEERAKGNILERFSAQQFPDLHSELNLSSLELGDSALYFCASSVEGEWGNEQFFGPGTRLTVL.